What follows describes a single TCR beta chain. The sample originates from a study of CD8 T cells in Susac syndrome. Reverse transcription of roughly 0.5 to 1 ug RNA used random hexamers. Multiplex PCR with immunoSEQ amplified the TCR beta CDR3 across 54 Vbeta and 13 Jbeta. TCRdb called the immunoSEQ multiplex PCR reads again in MiXCR, with one record for every CDR3 protein. The sample comprises about 160,000 distinct CDR3 sequences, around 94% of which are singletons, and approximately 0.094% rests with the top ten. Sequenced material: CD4+ T cells from PBMCs. The clonotype was recovered from a human donor with multiple sclerosis.

The CDR3 DNA sequence: TGTGCCAGCAGCGCGGGGACTAGCGGGAGGAGCGAGCAGTTCTTC. This encodes CASSAGTSGRSEQFF. This chain connects TRBV7-9 to TRBJ2-1, with 15 bases fitting TRBD2. Germline CDR1 is SEHNR and CDR2 is FQNEAQ (reference sequence). CDR3 length: 15 residues. J was trimmed by 10 bases and V by 5 bases; bases with no gene match: 6. Variable domain in full (rest from reference TRBV7-9 and TRBJ2-1): DTGVSQNPRHKITKRGQNVTFRCDPISEHNRLYWYRQTLGQGPEFLTYFQNEAQLEKSRLLSDRFSAERPKGSFSTLEIQRTEQGDSAMYLCASSAGTSGRSEQFFGPGTRLTVL.